The 15 T cell receptor beta chains reported below all come from one sample, sequenced in a study of molecular identifiers for immune sequencing clone quantification. Via MiXCR, TCRdb re-called the PCR reads, giving one row per CDR3 protein. This sample has around 300,000 distinct CDR3 sequences, with 24% found just once. Sample: naive CD8+ T cells from blood, with Jurkat cell RNA spiked in. Subset in this sample: FACS-sorted CD8+CD4-CCR7+CD45RA+ naive T cells. All receptors come from a human donor in good health. Some libraries in this study had Jurkat cell RNA spiked in.

The sample holds a few counts of this clonotype. This chain joins TRBV20-1 and TRBJ2-1; TRBD2 agrees at 7 bases. This CDR3 is 16 amino acids long. Germline V lookup: CDR1 DFQATT, CDR2 SNEGSKA (reference sequence). V shed 3 bases, J shed 9 bases, and the junction held 17 bases outside the gene matches. CDR3 region: CSASGLVNPSSGEQFF. The CDR3 DNA sequence: TGCAGTGCTAGTGGACTAGTTAATCCCTCGAGCGGTGAGCAGTTCTTC.

Worth noting for this clonotype: This may arise from a read error, as a much more abundant clone is one base away. The J gene is TRBJ1-1, the V gene TRBV14; D is unresolved. The CDR3 totals 14 residues. From germline, CDR1 is SGHDN and CDR2 FVKESK. V was clipped by 3 bases and J by 4 bases, with 12 bases between them. The CDR3 is CASSHQDWSTEAFF. The CDR3 coding sequence is TGTGCCAGCAGCCATCAGGACTGGAGCACTGAAGCTTTCTTT.

This clonotype showed up many times. The chain has TRBV6-5 and TRBJ1-3; TRBD1 matches 9 bases. V shed 2 bases, J shed 1 base, and the junction held 15 bases outside the gene matches. The CDR3 has 20 amino acids. Germline V lookup: CDR1 MNHEY, CDR2 SVGAGI. The CDR3 bases are TGTGCCAGCAGTTACACCGGGACAGGGCTTCTTAGTCTTTCTGGAAACACCATATATTTT. This translates into CASSYTGTGLLSLSGNTIYF.

This clonotype was recorded many times. The chain joins TRBV20-1 to TRBJ2-2; D is unclear. V was trimmed by 0 bases and J by 7 bases, leaving 9 bases between them. Germline V CDR1 and CDR2: DFQATT, SNEGSKA (reference sequence). The length of the CDR3 is 13 residues. The CDR3 DNA sequence: TGCAGTGCTAGAGATGGGTTGGGCGGGGAGCTGTTTTTT. This codes for CSARDGLGGELFF.

As for this clonotype: A much larger clone lies one base from this, so it may be a read error. This chain connects TRBV9 to TRBJ2-6, with D perhaps TRBD1 (5 bases). The CDR3 has 17 residues. Germline V CDR1 and CDR2: SGDLS, YYNGEE. The CDR3 DNA is TGTGCCATCAGCCCAGGGCAGAGCCTCTCTGGGGCCAACGTCCTGACTTTC. Protein: CAISPGQSLSGANVLTF.

Ten or more counts support this clonotype. The V call is TRBV6-5, the J call TRBJ1-1; the D gene is possibly TRBD1 (5 bases). The CDR3 is 14 residues long. Trimming left V 8 bases short and J 0 bases short, with 13 bases between. Looked up from germline, CDR1 is MNHEY and CDR2 is SVGAGI. CDR3 residues: CASERQGVNTEAFF. The CDR3 DNA reads as TGTGCCAGCGAACGCCAGGGAGTGAACACTGAAGCTTTCTTT.

There are many counts of this clonotype. The J gene is TRBJ2-7, the V gene TRBV5-1; 9 bases agree with TRBD1. The trim removed 4 bases at V and 5 bases at J, leaving 10 bases unmatched. The CDR3 sequence is 15 residues long. Germline CDR1 SGHRS, CDR2 YFSETQ. The DNA for the CDR3 is TGCGCCAGCAGCCCAGACCGACAGGGGGGCCACGAGCAGTACTTC. Protein product: CASSPDRQGGHEQYF.

Points on this clonotype: A much larger clone sits a single nucleotide away, making a read error possible. This chain joins TRBV5-6 and TRBJ2-7; no clear D. Per the germline V gene, CDR1 is SGHDT and CDR2 is YYEEEE. This CDR3 is built from 14 residues. The CDR3 region is CAGSLDGLIYEQYF. CDR3 nucleotide sequence: TGTGCCGGCAGCTTGGACGGGCTAATCTACGAGCAGTACTTC.

The chain has TRBV6-5 and TRBJ2-1; 15 bases line up with TRBD2. This CDR3 has 19 residues. Germline assignment: CDR1 MNHEY and CDR2 SVGAGI. Unmatched junction bases numbered 11, after V lost 0 bases and J lost 8 bases. The DNA of the CDR3 is TGTGCCAGCAGTTACTCATTAGGGACTAGCGGGAGGCGCCACGATGAGCAGTTCTTC. Protein sequence: CASSYSLGTSGRRHDEQFF.

The chain combines TRBV5-1 with TRBJ1-2, with D perhaps matching TRBD1 (5 bases). CDR3 size: 14 residues. CDR1 is SGHRS, CDR2 YFSETQ, per germline. V lost 1 base and J 4 bases, leaving 11 bases between the germline ends. The CDR3 region has the DNA TGCGCCAGCAGCTTGTTGGACATATCCTATGGCTACACCTTC. This translates into CASSLLDISYGYTF.

J is TRBJ2-7 and V is TRBV7-9, with 7 bases fitting TRBD1. V shed 5 bases, J shed 0 bases, and the junction held 7 bases outside the gene matches. CDR3 size: 15 residues. CDR1 is SEHNR, CDR2 FQNEAQ, per germline (reference sequence). CDR3: CASSQPGQSSYEQYF. CDR3 sequence (DNA): TGTGCCAGCAGCCAACCGGGACAGAGCTCCTACGAGCAGTACTTC.

V is TRBV7-6 and J is TRBJ1-5, with D maybe TRBD1 (5 bases). Trimming pared 1 base from V and 2 bases from J, leaving 9 bases between. The CDR3 totals 15 residues. CDR1 and CDR2 (germline): SGHVS, FNYEAQ. The CDR3 nucleotides read TGTGCCAGCAGCTTAGAGGGGCGCGGCAATCAGCCCCAGCATTTT. Translated: CASSLEGRGNQPQHF.

At least ten counts were recorded for this clonotype. CDR3 residues: CASSLGTTQETQYF. DNA for the CDR3: TGTGCCAGCAGCCTCGGGACTACCCAAGAGACCCAGTACTTC. This chain connects TRBV7-2 to TRBJ2-5; 7 bases agree with TRBD2. CDR1 SGHTA and CDR2 FQGNSA come from the germline V gene. This CDR3 contains 14 residues. Trimming cost V 5 bases and J 1 base; bases outside gene matches: 4.

To note about this clonotype: The junction does not match germline at one end; this may be a read error. The rearrangement links TRBV7-2 to TRBJ2-3; the match to TRBD1 covers 9 bases. The length of the CDR3 is 17 residues. From germline, CDR1 is SGHTA and CDR2 FQGNSA. Written as DNA, the CDR3 is TGTGCCCGCAGCTTAGTAACAGGGACAGGGCTCCCAGATACGCAGTATTTT. Its translation is CARSLVTGTGLPDTQYF.

The V and J genes are TRBV29-1 and TRBJ2-3; perhaps TRBD2 as D (6 bases). This CDR3 is built from 18 residues. V was shortened by 3 bases and J by 3 bases, with 25 bases between the two germline ends. The V gene's germline CDR1 is SQVTM and CDR2 ANQGSEA. The CDR3 protein is CSVDGVTRTGGRTDTQYF. CDR3 in DNA: TGCAGCGTTGATGGAGTGACGCGAACTGGGGGGAGGACAGATACGCAGTATTTT.